Listed here is a single TCR beta chain. No antigen is known for it. V lost 6 bases and J 2 bases, leaving 10 bases between the germline ends. CDR3 length: 14 amino acids. Germline CDR1 SNHLY, CDR2 FYNNEI. Thawed PBMCs were FACS-sorted into unstimulated CD4+CD25+CD127- regulatory T cells, CD4+CD25- non-regulatory cells, CD4 and CD8 cells. Before regulatory T cell sorting, thawed PBMCs rested overnight at 37°C in 150 to 250 IU/ml IL-2. The record originates from a study of Tregs in tolerant kidney transplant recipients. The overall study: Recipients received nonmyeloablative bone marrow transplants from related graft donors, with transient mixed chimerism. Overall study results and limits: Tregs expanded with activated donor B cells seemed most donor-specific.

Profiled with immunoSEQ multiplex PCR; TCRdb holds only in-frame clones, not every one. The repertoire consists of around 3,900 clones, with 70% to 90% occurring once and the leading ten covering about 1.5%. The clonotype originates from a human donor who received a combined kidney and bone marrow transplant. The starting material was Tregs from blood, obtained before the transplant. The chain recombines TRBV2 with TRBJ1-4; D remains ambiguous. The CDR3 reads CASREGGTNEKLFF. The CDR3 nucleotides read TGTGCCAGCAGGGAGGGTGGCACTAATGAAAAACTGTTTTTT.